In its sample, the clone carrying this T cell receptor (beta chain) was seen many times. Its specificity is unknown. This entry belongs to a study of spatial heterogeneity in lung cancer. Germline V gene lookup returns CDR1 MGHRA and CDR2 YSYEKL. The V gene lost 0 bases and the J gene lost 4 bases, with 12 bases spanning the gap. CDR3 length: 15 amino acids. Documented time point: sample taken at primary tumor resection. In each case, whole RNA from tumor, nontumor lung or frozen PBMC was sequenced unsorted. Patients with untreated early-stage non-small cell lung cancer, numbering 72, were the donors. General study points: The appearance of ubiquitous expanded tumor TCRs in blood was greater at resection than follow-up.

TCRdb processed the 5' RACE reads anew with MiXCR; each CDR3 protein has one entry. Among tens of thousands of distinct CDR3 sequences listed, about 5.8% were seen once. The chain combines TRBV4-1 with TRBJ1-1; no clear D gene. Sequenced here: PBMCs, sampled at surgery. This clonotype was obtained from a male donor with early-stage non-small cell lung cancer. The CDR3 loop reads CASSQDKRGGTEAFF. In DNA form, the CDR3 reads TGCGCCAGCAGCCAAGATAAACGGGGTGGCACTGAAGCTTTCTTT.